This paragraph reports one TCR beta chain. These data come from a study of T cell responses to AZD1222 COVID-19 vaccine. Sequenced by immunoSEQ multiplex PCR; TCRdb stores in-frame clones only, minus some. Of 98,000 or so clones in the sample, approximately 89% were seen once. Sequencing was performed on peripheral blood, taken on day 0 of MenACWY control vaccination. The sequence was collected from an adult in good health.

CDR3 nucleotides: TGTGCCAGCAGCTTGGGGGGTGGCAATCAGCCCCAGCATTTT. Its protein is CASSLGGGNQPQHF. The chain joins TRBV5-4 to TRBJ1-5; no firm D call. The CDR3 totals 14 residues. The V end lost 0 bases, the J end lost 2 bases, and 6 bases lay between the germline ends. From germline, CDR1 is SGHNT and CDR2 YYREEE (reference sequence).